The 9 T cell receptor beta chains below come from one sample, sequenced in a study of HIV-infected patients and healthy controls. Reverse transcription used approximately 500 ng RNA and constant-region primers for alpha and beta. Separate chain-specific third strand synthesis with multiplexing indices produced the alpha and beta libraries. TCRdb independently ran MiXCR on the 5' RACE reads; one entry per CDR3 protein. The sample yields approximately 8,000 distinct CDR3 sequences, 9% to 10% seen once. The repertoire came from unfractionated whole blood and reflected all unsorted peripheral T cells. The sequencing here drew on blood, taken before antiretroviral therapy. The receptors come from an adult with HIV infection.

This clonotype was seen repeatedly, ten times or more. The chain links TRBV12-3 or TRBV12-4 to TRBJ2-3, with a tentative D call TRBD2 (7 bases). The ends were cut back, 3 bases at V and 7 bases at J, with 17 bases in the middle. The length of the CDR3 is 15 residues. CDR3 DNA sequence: TGTGCCAGCAGTTTTCTGAGACGGGGGGCCAATACGCAGTATTTT. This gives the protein CASSFLRRGANTQYF.

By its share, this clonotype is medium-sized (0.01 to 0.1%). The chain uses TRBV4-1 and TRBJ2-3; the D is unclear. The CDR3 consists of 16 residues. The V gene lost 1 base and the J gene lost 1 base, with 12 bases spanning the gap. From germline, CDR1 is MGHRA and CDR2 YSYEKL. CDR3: CASSQVQADGTDTQYF. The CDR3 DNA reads TGCGCCAGCAGCCAAGTGCAGGCTGATGGCACAGATACGCAGTATTTT.

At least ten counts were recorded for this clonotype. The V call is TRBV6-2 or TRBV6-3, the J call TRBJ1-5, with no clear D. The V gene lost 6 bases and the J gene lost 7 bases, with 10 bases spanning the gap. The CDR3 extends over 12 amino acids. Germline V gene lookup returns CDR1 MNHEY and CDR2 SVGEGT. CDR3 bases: TGTGCCAGCAGGCCAGGTCAACAGCCCCAGCATTTT. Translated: CASRPGQQPQHF.

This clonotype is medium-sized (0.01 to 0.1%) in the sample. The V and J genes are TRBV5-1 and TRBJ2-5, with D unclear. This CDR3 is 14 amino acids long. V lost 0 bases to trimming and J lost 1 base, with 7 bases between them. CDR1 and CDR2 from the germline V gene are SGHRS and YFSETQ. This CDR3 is CASSLAQIQETQYF. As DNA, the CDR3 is TGCGCCAGCAGCTTGGCTCAGATCCAAGAGACCCAGTACTTC.

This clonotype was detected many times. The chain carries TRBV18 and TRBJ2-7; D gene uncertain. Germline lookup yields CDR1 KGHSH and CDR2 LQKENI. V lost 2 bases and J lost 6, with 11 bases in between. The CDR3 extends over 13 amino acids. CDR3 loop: CASSPGGVVEQYF. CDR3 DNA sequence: TGTGCCAGCTCACCAGGTGGAGTAGTCGAGCAGTACTTC. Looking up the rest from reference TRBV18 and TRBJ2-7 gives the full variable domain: NAGVMQNPRHLVRRRGQEARLRCSPMKGHSHVYWYRQLPEEGLKFMVYLQKENIIDESGMPKERFSAEFPKEGPSILRIQQVVRGDSAAYFCASSPGGVVEQYFGPGTRLTVT.

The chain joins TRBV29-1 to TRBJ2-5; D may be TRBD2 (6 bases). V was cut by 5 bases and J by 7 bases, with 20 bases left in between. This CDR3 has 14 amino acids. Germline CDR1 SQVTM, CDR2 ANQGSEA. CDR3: CSVRSRGEAVTQYF. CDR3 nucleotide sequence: TGCAGCGTTAGAAGTCGCGGGGAGGCGGTGACCCAGTACTTC.

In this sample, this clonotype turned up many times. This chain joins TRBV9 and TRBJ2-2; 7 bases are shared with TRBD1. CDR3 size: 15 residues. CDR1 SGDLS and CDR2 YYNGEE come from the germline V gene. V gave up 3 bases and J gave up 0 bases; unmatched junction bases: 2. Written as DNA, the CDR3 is TGTGCCAGCAGCGCAGGGGGTTCGAACACCGGGGAGCTGTTTTTT. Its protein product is CASSAGGSNTGELFF.

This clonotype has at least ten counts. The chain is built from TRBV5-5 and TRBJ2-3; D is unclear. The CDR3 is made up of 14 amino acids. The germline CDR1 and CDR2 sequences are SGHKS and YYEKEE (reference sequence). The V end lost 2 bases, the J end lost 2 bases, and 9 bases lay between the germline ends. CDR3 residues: CASSLSLNTDTQYF. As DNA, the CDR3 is TGTGCCAGCAGCTTATCCCTAAACACAGATACGCAGTATTTT. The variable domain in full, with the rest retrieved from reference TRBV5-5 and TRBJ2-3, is DAGVTQSPTHLIKTRGQQVTLRCSPISGHKSVSWYQQVLGQGPQFIFQYYEKEERGRGNFPDRFSARQFPNYSSELNVNALLLGDSALYLCASSLSLNTDTQYFGPGTRLTVL.

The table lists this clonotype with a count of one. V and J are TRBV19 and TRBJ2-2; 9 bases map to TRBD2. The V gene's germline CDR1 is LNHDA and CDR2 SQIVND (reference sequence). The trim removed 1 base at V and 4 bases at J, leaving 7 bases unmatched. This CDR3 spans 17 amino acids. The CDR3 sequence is CASSIGWLAGITGELFF. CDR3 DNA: TGTGCCAGTAGTATAGGTTGGCTAGCGGGGATCACCGGGGAGCTGTTTTTT. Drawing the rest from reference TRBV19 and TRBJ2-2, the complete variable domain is DGGITQSPKYLFRKEGQNVTLSCEQNLNHDAMYWYRQDPGQGLRLIYYSQIVNDFQKGDIAEGYSVSREKKESFPLTVTSAQKNPTAFYLCASSIGWLAGITGELFFGEGSRLTVL.